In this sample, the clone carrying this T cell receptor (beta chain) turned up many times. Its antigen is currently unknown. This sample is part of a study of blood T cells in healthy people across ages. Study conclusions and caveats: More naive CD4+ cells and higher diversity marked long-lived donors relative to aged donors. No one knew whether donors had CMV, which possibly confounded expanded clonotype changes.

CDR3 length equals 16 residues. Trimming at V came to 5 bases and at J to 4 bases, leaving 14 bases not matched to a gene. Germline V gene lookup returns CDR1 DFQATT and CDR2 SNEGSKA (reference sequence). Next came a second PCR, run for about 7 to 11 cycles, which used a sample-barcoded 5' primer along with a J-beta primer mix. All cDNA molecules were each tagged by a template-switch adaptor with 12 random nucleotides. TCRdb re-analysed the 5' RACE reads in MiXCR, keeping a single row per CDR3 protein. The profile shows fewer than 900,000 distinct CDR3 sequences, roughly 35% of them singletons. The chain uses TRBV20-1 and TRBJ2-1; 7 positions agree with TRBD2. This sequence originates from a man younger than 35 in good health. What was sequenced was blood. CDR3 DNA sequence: TGCAGTGCTCCACTTATGGGGGGGACCTCATACAATGAGCAGTTCTTC. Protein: CSAPLMGGTSYNEQFF.